The T cell receptor (beta chain) under discussion was sequenced for a study of T-cell memory formation after mild COVID-19. Findings of the study overall: There was a balanced CD4/CD8 profile in clones contracting day 15 to 85, and later expanders leaned CD4+. Pre-infection memory harbored some responding clones, suggesting cross-reactive memory joined. CD4+ contracting clones were found mainly in CM and EM, and CD8+ ones in EMRA.

This CDR3 has 16 amino acids. Germline-derived CDR1 and CDR2 are SGHAT and FQDESV (reference sequence). The trim removed 5 bases at V and 1 base at J, leaving 8 bases unmatched. 5'RACE primed at constant segments yielded TCR alpha and TCR beta cDNA libraries bearing sample barcodes and UMIs. One entry per CDR3 protein, called by TCRdb with MiXCR from the 5' RACE reads. The repertoire holds around 420,000 distinct CDR3 sequences, with more than 20% as singletons. This clonotype was seen more than once but under ten times. What it recognizes is unknown. The receptor comes from an adult woman who had mild COVID-19 (a few samples of this study predate the infection). Cell type and time point are not known. Sequencing used PBMCs or a T cell subset sorted from them (not recorded which). V usage is TRBV11-1 and J usage is TRBJ2-4, with TRBD2 identical over 7 bases. DNA of the CDR3: TGTGCCAGCAGCGGGGACCGGGGGGTTGCCAAAAACATTCAGTACTTC. Encoded protein: CASSGDRGVAKNIQYF.